Sequencing of this TCR beta chain was carried out in a study of blood T cell repertoires in COVID-19. Turning to the study itself: Material from acute and convalescent COVID-19 was sourced from the United States, Italy and Spain.

TCRdb's copy holds only in-frame clones and misses some; the assay was immunoSEQ multiplex PCR. The top ten clones hold around 8% of a sample with around 500,000 clones, roughly nine tenths of them seen once. This CDR3 has 13 residues. Germline-derived CDR1 and CDR2 are DFQATT and SNEGSKA (reference sequence). V lost 3 bases to trimming and J lost 8 bases, with 14 bases between them. The chain employs TRBV20-1 and TRBJ1-3; D is unresolved. The TCR comes from a woman in her fifties or sixties who had recovered from COVID-19. The sample taken for sequencing was PBMCs or T cells enriched from blood (not recorded which). The CDR3, as DNA: TGCAGTGCTAGTGACTACAGAACCGACACCATATATTTT. This gives the protein CSASDYRTDTIYF.